This record concerns one T cell receptor beta chain sequence. Its antigen is not known. There are 16 residues in the CDR3. Germline CDR1 and CDR2: SGHTA and FQGTGA. The V and J ends lost 0 bases and 6 bases, in that order; junction bases with no gene match: 7. Sequencing used immunoSEQ multiplex PCR; TCRdb keeps in-frame clones, though not all of them. The sample lists around 160,000 clones, around 90% occurring once. This sample stems from a study of T cell responses to AZD1222 COVID-19 vaccine. Study results and limitations: Donors in the cohort were predominantly white British and more often female, and clonal diversity was possibly underestimated. AZD1222 recipients seropositive at baseline numbered only five to seven.

The input for sequencing was peripheral blood, taken 28 days after the second AZD1222 dose. This receptor was taken from an adult who received the AZD1222 COVID-19 vaccine. The V and J genes are TRBV7-3 and TRBJ1-2; 10 positions match TRBD1. The CDR3 reads CASSLTRDRGWHGYTF. DNA of the CDR3: TGTGCCAGCAGCTTAACAAGGGACAGGGGATGGCATGGCTACACCTTC.